The 25 T cell receptor beta chains below come from one sample, sequenced in a study of control samples from healthy donors and cancer patients. TCRdb's table, derived via immunoSEQ multiplex PCR, lists solely in-frame clones and lacks some. The table lists over 10,000 clones, roughly 71% of them singletons. The specimen was formalin-fixed, paraffin-embedded tissue. The receptors here all came from a male donor with melanoma.

This chain links TRBV15 with TRBJ2-5; D not certain. The CDR3 consists of 13 residues. Trimming took 0 bases from V and 0 from J, leaving 2 bases between them. Germline V gene data show CDR1 as LNHNV and CDR2 as YYDKDF (reference sequence). In DNA, the CDR3 is TGTGCCACCAGCAGAGACCACCAAGAGACCCAGTACTTC. It encodes CATSRDHQETQYF.

This clone is medium-sized within its sample. This sequence joins TRBV6-2 or TRBV6-3 and TRBJ1-3; D unresolved. Germline CDR1 is MNHEY and CDR2 is SVGEGT. The germline V and J ends were trimmed by 2 bases and 0 bases, with 20 bases remaining between them. The CDR3 spans 19 residues. The CDR3 here is CASSYPPVTDANSGNTIYF. The CDR3 DNA is TGTGCCAGCAGTTACCCCCCCGTGACGGATGCCAACTCTGGAAACACCATATATTTT.

The V gene is TRBV28, the J gene TRBJ1-2; 7 positions agree with TRBD1. Germline CDR1 and CDR2: MDHEN and SYDVKM. The CDR3 length is 16 residues. With V trimmed by 7 bases and J by 0 bases, 11 bases remained unmatched. This CDR3 is CASNLRAGTANYGYTF. The CDR3 DNA follows: TGTGCCAGCAACTTAAGGGCGGGGACAGCTAACTATGGCTACACCTTC.

The V call is TRBV4-2, the J call TRBJ1-6, with TRBD1 matching 10 bases. This CDR3 contains 16 residues. Germline CDR1 reads LGHNA; CDR2 reads YNFKEQ. The ends lost 4 bases at V and 7 bases at J; junction bases unmatched: 7. CDR3 in DNA: TGTGCCAGCAGCCGGAACCCGACAGGGGGCAATTCACCCCTCCACTTT. It codes for CASSRNPTGGNSPLHF.

The chain recombines TRBV9 with TRBJ1-3; no reliable D call. Looked up from germline, CDR1 is SGDLS and CDR2 is YYNGEE. V was shortened by 3 bases and J by 4 bases, with 23 bases between the two germline ends. This CDR3 region has 18 residues. For the CDR3, the DNA is TGTGCCAGCAGCGCGGCAAGTAACCGCAACAGAGGAGGAAACACCATATATTTT. This sequence encodes CASSAASNRNRGGNTIYF.

This rearrangement joins TRBV5-4 to TRBJ2-1; 10 bases agree with TRBD2. This CDR3 comprises 16 residues. The V gene's germline CDR1 is SGHNT and CDR2 YYREEE (reference sequence). V trimming: 4 bases; J trimming: 7 bases; junction bases outside the gene matches: 11. CDR3 sequence (DNA): TGTGCCAGCAGCCCGTTTAAGCGGGGGGGTGATAATGAGCAGTTCTTC. It is translated as CASSPFKRGGDNEQFF.

The rearrangement uses TRBV11-2 and TRBJ2-1; 9 bases agree with TRBD2. Germline V CDR1 and CDR2: SGHAT, FQNNGV. The trim removed 2 bases at V and 7 bases at J, leaving 6 bases unmatched. This CDR3 contains 15 residues. CDR3 protein: CASSLMRGGGNEQFF. The CDR3 nucleotides are TGTGCCAGCAGCTTAATGCGGGGGGGCGGGAATGAGCAGTTCTTC.

The rearrangement uses TRBV19 and TRBJ2-7, with 8 nucleotides matching TRBD1. This CDR3 region has 15 residues. V trimming: 5 bases; J trimming: 4 bases; junction bases outside the gene matches: 10. Germline V gene data show CDR1 as LNHDA and CDR2 as SQIVND (reference sequence). In nucleotides, the CDR3 is TGTGCCAGTAGTCCTCGACAGGGGAGGAGGTACGAGCAGTACTTC. The encoded protein is CASSPRQGRRYEQYF. Based on the CDR3 plus reference TRBV19 and TRBJ2-7, the full variable domain is DGGITQSPKYLFRKEGQNVTLSCEQNLNHDAMYWYRQDPGQGLRLIYYSQIVNDFQKGDIAEGYSVSREKKESFPLTVTSAQKNPTAFYLCASSPRQGRRYEQYFGPGTRLTVT.

This chain uses TRBV9 with TRBJ1-4, with TRBD1 matching 7 bases. The CDR3 runs 12 residues. Trimming at V came to 4 bases and at J to 13 bases, leaving 7 bases not matched to a gene. Germline loops: CDR1 SGDLS, CDR2 YYNGEE. CDR3 nucleotides: TGTGCCAGCAGCCCAGGGACAGTCGGACTGTTTTTT. The encoded protein is CASSPGTVGLFF.

The V gene is TRBV7-6, the J gene TRBJ1-3; D unresolved. Trimming stripped 0 bases from V and 0 bases from J, with 9 bases between. The CDR3 has 16 residues. CDR1 is SGHVS and CDR2 is FNYEAQ in the germline V gene. As DNA, the CDR3 is TGTGCCAGCAGCTTAGCGGGAGGGCCCTCTGGAAACACCATATATTTT. Amino acids: CASSLAGGPSGNTIYF. Full variable domain (remainder filled in from reference TRBV7-6 and TRBJ1-3): GAGVSQSPRYKVTKRGQDVALRCDPISGHVSLYWYRQALGQGPEFLTYFNYEAQQDKSGLPNDRFSAERPEGSISTLTIQRTEQRDSAMYRCASSLAGGPSGNTIYFGEGSWLTVV.

The J gene is TRBJ1-2, the V gene TRBV7-2, with 9 bases fitting TRBD1. Trimming removed 5 bases from V and 8 bases from J; junction bases left unmatched: 15. CDR1 and CDR2 from the germline V gene are SGHTA and FQGNSA. The CDR3 runs to 16 residues. CDR3 DNA sequence: TGTGCCAGCAGCCCGACCCCTGGACAGGGGCTGGGGGGCTACACCTTC. It encodes CASSPTPGQGLGGYTF. The variable domain in full, with the rest retrieved from reference TRBV7-2 and TRBJ1-2, is GAGVSQSPSNKVTEKGKDVELRCDPISGHTALYWYRQSLGQGLEFLIYFQGNSAPDKSGLPSDRFSAERTGGSVSTLTIQRTQQEDSAVYLCASSPTPGQGLGGYTFGSGTRLTVV.

To note about this clone: This sample also contains other DNA sequences that code for the same CDR3. The V call is TRBV28, the J call TRBJ1-4, with TRBD1 matching over 7 bases. Trimming took 5 bases from V and 3 from J; bases not matched to a gene: 6. Germline V gene sequence: CDR1 MDHEN, CDR2 SYDVKM. The CDR3 runs 15 residues. Here the CDR3 reads CASSLRTGPNEKLFF. In DNA form, the CDR3 reads TGTGCCAGCAGTCTACGGACAGGCCCTAATGAAAAACTGTTTTTT.

V is TRBV6-2 or TRBV6-3 and J is TRBJ1-2, with D unclear. Trimming stripped 2 bases from V and 7 bases from J, with 11 bases between. Germline V gene data show CDR1 as MNHEY and CDR2 as SVGEGT. The CDR3 spans 13 residues. CDR3 residues: CASSYRRGSGYTF. CDR3 DNA: TGTGCCAGCAGTTACCGGCGGGGATCTGGCTACACCTTC.

This clone occurred once. The chain links TRBV7-2 to TRBJ2-7; D gene unclear. The ends were cut back, 5 bases at V and 2 bases at J, with 13 bases in the middle. There are 14 residues in the CDR3. Germline V gene lookup returns CDR1 SGHTA and CDR2 FQGNSA. This CDR3 reads CASSPVKVPYEQYF. The DNA of the CDR3 is TGTGCCAGCAGCCCCGTTAAGGTCCCCTACGAGCAGTACTTC. The variable domain in full, with the rest retrieved from reference TRBV7-2 and TRBJ2-7, is GAGVSQSPSNKVTEKGKDVELRCDPISGHTALYWYRQSLGQGLEFLIYFQGNSAPDKSGLPSDRFSAERTGGSVSTLTIQRTQQEDSAVYLCASSPVKVPYEQYFGPGTRLTVT.

The V gene is TRBV7-2, the J gene TRBJ2-5; 10 nucleotides agree with TRBD2. The CDR3 totals 16 residues. From germline, CDR1 is SGHTA and CDR2 FQGNSA. Trimming removed 5 bases from V and 1 base from J; junction bases left unmatched: 7. Here the CDR3 reads CASSPRSGGIQETQYF. CDR3 in DNA: TGTGCCAGCAGCCCCCGTAGCGGGGGGATCCAAGAGACCCAGTACTTC.

The chain has TRBV19 and TRBJ1-2, with no clear D. CDR1 LNHDA and CDR2 SQIVND come from the germline V gene (reference sequence). V lost 6 bases and J 8 bases, leaving 13 bases between the germline ends. The CDR3 is 12 amino acids. In nucleotides, the CDR3 is TGTGCCAGTAGCCCTGTCCCCGGGGGCTACACCTTC. Translating gives CASSPVPGGYTF.

The chain carries TRBV11-2 and TRBJ1-6; D might be TRBD1 (6 bases). This CDR3 contains 15 residues. Germline lookup yields CDR1 SGHAT and CDR2 FQNNGV. Trimming left V 4 bases short and J 8 bases short, with 15 bases between. CDR3 coding DNA: TGTGCCAGCAGCTCACAGGGACGATCTGATTCACCCCTCCACTTT. Translated, it gives CASSSQGRSDSPLHF.

This chain connects TRBV28 to TRBJ2-6, with a possible D match to TRBD2 (6 bases). The ends were cut back, 3 bases at V and 0 bases at J, with 12 bases in the middle. CDR1 MDHEN and CDR2 SYDVKM come from the germline V gene. The CDR3 sequence is 17 residues long. As DNA, the CDR3 is TGTGCCAGCAGTTTGTTGGGACTGAGCTCTGGGGCCAACGTCCTGACTTTC. Protein product: CASSLLGLSSGANVLTF.

This chain joins TRBV6-5 and TRBJ1-5, with D possibly TRBD1 on 6 matching bases. The germline V gene encodes CDR1 MNHEY and CDR2 SVGAGI. Trimming shortened V by 7 bases and J by 2 bases, and 15 bases separated the two germline ends. The CDR3 sequence is 15 residues long. The CDR3 DNA sequence: TGTGCCAGCAAGTGGCAGGGGCAGGGCAATCAGCCCCAGCATTTT. It yields the protein CASKWQGQGNQPQHF.

The rearrangement links TRBV9 to TRBJ1-1; 8 nucleotides match TRBD1. With V trimmed by 3 bases and J by 5 bases, 3 bases remained unmatched. The CDR3 contains 13 residues. CDR1 and CDR2 from the germline V gene are SGDLS and YYNGEE. The CDR3 nucleotides are TGTGCCAGCAGCGGAGGGACAGGTACTGAAGCTTTCTTT. It specifies CASSGGTGTEAFF.

This chain joins TRBV11-3 and TRBJ2-2; D unclear. CDR1 SGHNT and CDR2 YENEEA come from the germline V gene. CDR3 length: 14 residues. V shed 7 bases and J shed 7 bases, with 16 bases lying between them. CDR3 residues: CASTFGPKGGELFF. In nucleotides, the CDR3 is TGTGCCAGCACCTTCGGGCCGAAGGGCGGGGAGCTGTTTTTT.

The chain combines TRBV19 with TRBJ2-5; TRBD1 aligns across 9 bases. Germline V gene lookup returns CDR1 LNHDA and CDR2 SQIVND (reference sequence). There are 16 residues in the CDR3. V was clipped by 3 bases and J by 3 bases; unmatched bases: 8. Written as DNA, the CDR3 is TGTGCCAGTAGTATCGGGACAGGGCGATTCGAAGAGACCCAGTACTTC. Its protein product is CASSIGTGRFEETQYF.

This clone was observed a single time. V gene TRBV19 combines with J gene TRBJ1-2; a weak D match, TRBD1 (5 bases). The CDR3 extends over 13 amino acids. V lost 8 bases, J lost 4 bases, and 14 bases lay in between. Looked up from germline, CDR1 is LNHDA and CDR2 is SQIVND (reference sequence). The CDR3 bases are TGTGCCAGTCACGGGGGGGGAGGCTATGGCTACACCTTC. This translates into CASHGGGGYGYTF.

The CDR3 DNA is TGTGCCAGCAGTGACCCGCCCAGGCGTAACACCGGGGAGCTGTTTTTT. Translated, it gives CASSDPPRRNTGELFF. The genes are TRBV6-4 and TRBJ2-2; the D is unclear. The CDR3 covers 16 residues. From germline, CDR1 is MRHNA and CDR2 SNTAGT. V was shortened by 2 bases and J by 2 bases, with 12 bases between the two germline ends.

The chain has TRBV4-3 and TRBJ2-7, with 8 positions matching TRBD1. V lost 0 bases, J lost 6 bases, and 4 bases stayed unmatched. The length of the CDR3 is 14 residues. Germline V gene sequence: CDR1 LGHNA, CDR2 YSLEER. The CDR3 nucleotides read TGCGCCAGCAGCCAAGATAACGGACAGGGCGAGCAGTACTTC. Its translation is CASSQDNGQGEQYF.